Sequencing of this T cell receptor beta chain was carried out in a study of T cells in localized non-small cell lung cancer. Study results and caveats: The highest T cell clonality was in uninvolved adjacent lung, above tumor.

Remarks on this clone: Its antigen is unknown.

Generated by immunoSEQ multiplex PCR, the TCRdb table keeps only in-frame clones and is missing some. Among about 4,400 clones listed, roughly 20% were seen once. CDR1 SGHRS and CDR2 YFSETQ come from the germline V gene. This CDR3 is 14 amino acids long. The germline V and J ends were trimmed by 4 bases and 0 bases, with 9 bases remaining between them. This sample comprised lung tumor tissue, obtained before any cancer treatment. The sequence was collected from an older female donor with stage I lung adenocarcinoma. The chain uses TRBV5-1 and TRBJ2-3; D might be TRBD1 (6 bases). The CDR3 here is CASSPGQSTDTQYF. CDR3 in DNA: TGCGCCAGCAGCCCTGGACAGAGCACAGATACGCAGTATTTT.